One sample yielded the 7 T cell receptor beta chains listed below, sequenced in a study of beta chain features in type 1 diabetes. The authors reverse transcribed all of the isolated RNA, so sequencing captured expressed TCRB transcripts. Assay used: immunoSEQ multiplex PCR; TCRdb lists only in-frame clones, some missing. This sample has about 360,000 clones, with roughly an eighth found just once. Specimen: naive CD4+ T cells from blood. These receptors were obtained from a man aged 18 to 30 in good health.

The table lists this clone with a few counts. The chain is built from TRBV5-6 and TRBJ2-5, with unresolved D. Trimming stripped 4 bases from V and 5 bases from J, with 12 bases between. Per the germline V gene, CDR1 is SGHDT and CDR2 is YYEEEE. The CDR3 has 13 amino acids. CDR3 in DNA: TGTGCCAGCAGCCGCTATACCCATGAGACCCAGTACTTC. Its translation: CASSRYTHETQYF.

The chain has TRBV29-1 and TRBJ2-3, with 9 bases matching TRBD2. CDR3 length equals 14 residues. In germline, CDR1 is SQVTM, CDR2 ANQGSEA. J gave up 4 bases and V 7 bases, and 9 bases lay outside the gene matches. The CDR3 loop is CSGGGGGRSDTQYF. The CDR3 DNA is TGCAGCGGCGGGGGGGGCGGGAGATCAGATACGCAGTATTTT.

This clone was observed a few times. The CDR3: CASSLDRGTGELFF. The CDR3 region has the DNA TGTGCCAGCAGCTTAGATCGGGGTACCGGGGAGCTGTTTTTT. The V gene is TRBV11-3, the J gene TRBJ2-2, with D tentatively TRBD2 (5 bases). Germline V gene lookup returns CDR1 SGHNT and CDR2 YENEEA. The CDR3 totals 14 residues. V lost 0 bases to trimming and J lost 5 bases, with 7 bases between them.

This clone has a handful of counts. The chain recombines TRBV30 with TRBJ1-2, with D possibly being TRBD1 (6 bases). Per germline, CDR1 GTSNPN and CDR2 SVGIG (reference sequence). The CDR3 sequence is 13 residues long. V lost 8 bases and J lost 1, with 14 bases in between. CDR3 sequence reads: CAGTGQLNYGYTF. CDR3 nucleotide sequence: TGTGCCGGCACGGGACAACTTAACTATGGCTACACCTTC.

This clone occurred a few times. V and J are TRBV30 and TRBJ2-7; D may be TRBD2 (6 bases). CDR3 size: 11 residues. Germline V lookup: CDR1 GTSNPN, CDR2 SVGIG (reference sequence). V was cut by 2 bases and J by 6 bases, with 8 bases left in between. CDR3 in amino acids: CAWSRGGEQYF. The CDR3 coding sequence is TGTGCCTGGAGTAGGGGAGGCGAGCAGTACTTC.

This clone was seen a few times. This chain uses TRBV5-1 with TRBJ2-1; D not certain. V was shortened by 0 bases and J by 8 bases, with 6 bases between the two germline ends. Germline V gene sequence: CDR1 SGHRS, CDR2 YFSETQ. This CDR3 region has 12 residues. The CDR3 nucleotides are TGCGCCAGCAGCTTGGAAGGAGATGAGCAGTTCTTC. It translates to CASSLEGDEQFF.

This clone occurred a few times. CDR3 region: CASSLAGSASGANVLTF. CDR3 coding DNA: TGCGCCAGCAGCTTGGCGGGTTCAGCCTCTGGGGCCAACGTCCTGACTTTC. The V and J genes are TRBV5-1 and TRBJ2-6, with D unclear. V shed 0 bases and J shed 0 bases, with 10 bases lying between them. Looked up from germline, CDR1 is SGHRS and CDR2 is YFSETQ. This CDR3 region has 17 residues.